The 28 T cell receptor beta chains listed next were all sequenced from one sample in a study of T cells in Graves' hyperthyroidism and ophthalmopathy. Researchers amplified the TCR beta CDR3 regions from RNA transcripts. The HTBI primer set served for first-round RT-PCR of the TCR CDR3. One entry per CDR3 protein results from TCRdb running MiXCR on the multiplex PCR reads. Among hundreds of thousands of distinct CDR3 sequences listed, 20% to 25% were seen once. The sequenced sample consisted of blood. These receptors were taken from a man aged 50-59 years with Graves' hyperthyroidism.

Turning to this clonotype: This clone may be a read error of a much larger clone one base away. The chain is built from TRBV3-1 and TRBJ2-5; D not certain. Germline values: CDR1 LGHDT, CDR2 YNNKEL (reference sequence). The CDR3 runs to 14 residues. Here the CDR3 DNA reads TGTGTCAGCAGCCAAGATGTGGCCCAAGAGACCCAGTACTTC. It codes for CVSSQDVAQETQYF.

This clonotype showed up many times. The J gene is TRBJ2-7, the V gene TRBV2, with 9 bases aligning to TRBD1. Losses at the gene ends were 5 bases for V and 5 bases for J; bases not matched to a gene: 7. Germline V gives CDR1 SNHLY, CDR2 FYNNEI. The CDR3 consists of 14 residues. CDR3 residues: CASSRTGVGDEQYF. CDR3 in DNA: TGTGCCAGCAGTAGGACAGGGGTCGGGGACGAGCAGTACTTC.

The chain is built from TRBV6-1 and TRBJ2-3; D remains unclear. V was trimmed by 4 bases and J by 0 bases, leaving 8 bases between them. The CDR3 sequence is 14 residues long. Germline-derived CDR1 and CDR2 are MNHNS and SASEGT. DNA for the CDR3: TGTGCCAGCAGTGCCCTAGTGAGCACAGATACGCAGTATTTT. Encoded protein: CASSALVSTDTQYF.

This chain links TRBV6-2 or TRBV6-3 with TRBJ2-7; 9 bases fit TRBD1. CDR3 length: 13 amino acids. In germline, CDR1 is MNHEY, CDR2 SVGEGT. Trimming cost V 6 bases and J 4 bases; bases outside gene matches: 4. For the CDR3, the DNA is TGTGCCAGCAGGGGACAGGGCAAATACGAGCAGTACTTC. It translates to CASRGQGKYEQYF.

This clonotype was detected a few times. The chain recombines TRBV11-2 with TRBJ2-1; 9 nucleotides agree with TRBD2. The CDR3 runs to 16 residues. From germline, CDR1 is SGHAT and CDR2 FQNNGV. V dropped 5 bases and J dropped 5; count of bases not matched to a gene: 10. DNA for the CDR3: TGTGCCAGCAGCCCCCTAGCGGGATCTCAAAACAATGAGCAGTTCTTC. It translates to CASSPLAGSQNNEQFF.

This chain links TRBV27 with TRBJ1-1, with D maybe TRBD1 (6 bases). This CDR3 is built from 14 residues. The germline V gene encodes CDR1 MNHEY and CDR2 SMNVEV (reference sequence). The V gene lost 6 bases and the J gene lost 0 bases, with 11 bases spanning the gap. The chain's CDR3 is CASSRQVMNTEAFF. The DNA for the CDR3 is TGTGCCAGCAGCCGACAGGTTATGAACACTGAAGCTTTCTTT.

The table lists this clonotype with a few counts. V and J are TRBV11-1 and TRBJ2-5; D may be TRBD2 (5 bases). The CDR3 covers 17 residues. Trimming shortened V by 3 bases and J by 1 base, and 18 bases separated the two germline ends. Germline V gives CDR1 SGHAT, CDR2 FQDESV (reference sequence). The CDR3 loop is CASSFLVSANPQETQYF. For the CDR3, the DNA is TGTGCCAGCAGCTTTTTGGTTAGCGCGAACCCCCAAGAGACCCAGTACTTC.

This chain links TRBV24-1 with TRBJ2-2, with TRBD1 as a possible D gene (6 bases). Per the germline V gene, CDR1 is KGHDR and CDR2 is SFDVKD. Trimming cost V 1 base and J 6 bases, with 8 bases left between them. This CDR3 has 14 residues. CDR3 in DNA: TGTGCCACCAGTGATTTCCGGACAGCCGGGGAGCTGTTTTTT. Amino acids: CATSDFRTAGELFF.

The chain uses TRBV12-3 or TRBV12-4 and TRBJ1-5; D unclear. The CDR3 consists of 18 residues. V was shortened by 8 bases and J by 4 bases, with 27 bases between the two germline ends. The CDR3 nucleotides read TGTGCCAGCGCCATAAGTGGGCATCGCGATCGGGATAATCAGCCCCAGCATTTT. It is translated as CASAISGHRDRDNQPQHF.

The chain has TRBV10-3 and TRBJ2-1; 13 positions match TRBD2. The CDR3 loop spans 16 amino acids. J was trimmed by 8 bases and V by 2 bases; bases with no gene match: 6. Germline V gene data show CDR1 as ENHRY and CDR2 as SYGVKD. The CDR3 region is CAISEERTSGSDEQFF. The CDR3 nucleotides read TGTGCCATCAGTGAGGAGCGGACTAGCGGGAGTGATGAGCAGTTCTTC.

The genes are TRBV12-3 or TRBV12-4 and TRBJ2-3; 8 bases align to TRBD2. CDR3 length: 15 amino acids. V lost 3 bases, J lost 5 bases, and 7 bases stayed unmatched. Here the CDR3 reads CASSFSGGGGDTQYF. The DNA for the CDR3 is TGTGCCAGCAGTTTCTCGGGGGGGGGCGGAGATACGCAGTATTTT.

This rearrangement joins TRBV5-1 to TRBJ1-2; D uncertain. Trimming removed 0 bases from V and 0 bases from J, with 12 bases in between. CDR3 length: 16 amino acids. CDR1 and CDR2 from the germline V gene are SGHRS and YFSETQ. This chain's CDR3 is CASSLEFGRSNYGYTF. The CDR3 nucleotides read TGCGCCAGCAGCTTGGAATTCGGACGGTCTAACTATGGCTACACCTTC. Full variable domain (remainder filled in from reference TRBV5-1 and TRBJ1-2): KAGVTQTPRYLIKTRGQQVTLSCSPISGHRSVSWYQQTPGQGLQFLFEYFSETQRNKGNFPGRFSGRQFSNSRSEMNVSTLELGDSALYLCASSLEFGRSNYGYTFGSGTRLTVV.

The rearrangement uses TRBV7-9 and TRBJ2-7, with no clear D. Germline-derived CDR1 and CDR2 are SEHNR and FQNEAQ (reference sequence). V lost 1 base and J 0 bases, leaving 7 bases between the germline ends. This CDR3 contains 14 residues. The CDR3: CASSLGLGSYEQYF. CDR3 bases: TGTGCCAGCAGCTTAGGATTGGGCTCCTACGAGCAGTACTTC.

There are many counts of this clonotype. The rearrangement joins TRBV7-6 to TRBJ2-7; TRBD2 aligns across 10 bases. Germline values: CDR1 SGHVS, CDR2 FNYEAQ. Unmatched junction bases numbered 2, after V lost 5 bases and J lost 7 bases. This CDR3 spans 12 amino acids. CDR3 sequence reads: CASSEGLAEQYF. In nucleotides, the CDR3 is TGTGCCAGCAGCGAGGGACTAGCGGAGCAGTACTTC.

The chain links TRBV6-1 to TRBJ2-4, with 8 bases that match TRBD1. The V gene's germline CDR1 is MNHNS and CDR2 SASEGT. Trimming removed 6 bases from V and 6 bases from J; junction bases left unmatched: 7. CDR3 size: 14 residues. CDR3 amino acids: CASSTQTGVNIQYF. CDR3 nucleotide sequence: TGTGCCAGCAGCACACAGACAGGGGTAAACATTCAGTACTTC.

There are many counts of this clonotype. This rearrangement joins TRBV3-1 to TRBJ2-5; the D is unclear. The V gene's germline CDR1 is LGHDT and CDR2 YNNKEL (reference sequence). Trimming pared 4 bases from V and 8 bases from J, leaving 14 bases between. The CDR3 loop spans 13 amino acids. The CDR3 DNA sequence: TGTGCCAGCAGCCGAGGAGAAAGGACCACCCAGTACTTC. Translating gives CASSRGERTTQYF.

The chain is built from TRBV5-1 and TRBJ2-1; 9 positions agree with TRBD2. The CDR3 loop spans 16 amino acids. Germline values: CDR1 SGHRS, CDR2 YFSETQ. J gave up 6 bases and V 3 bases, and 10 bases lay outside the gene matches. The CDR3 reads CASSYPTGGGGNEQFF. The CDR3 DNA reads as TGCGCCAGCAGCTACCCGACAGGCGGGGGGGGCAATGAGCAGTTCTTC. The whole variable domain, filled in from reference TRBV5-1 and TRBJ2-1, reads KAGVTQTPRYLIKTRGQQVTLSCSPISGHRSVSWYQQTPGQGLQFLFEYFSETQRNKGNFPGRFSGRQFSNSRSEMNVSTLELGDSALYLCASSYPTGGGGNEQFFGPGTRLTVL.

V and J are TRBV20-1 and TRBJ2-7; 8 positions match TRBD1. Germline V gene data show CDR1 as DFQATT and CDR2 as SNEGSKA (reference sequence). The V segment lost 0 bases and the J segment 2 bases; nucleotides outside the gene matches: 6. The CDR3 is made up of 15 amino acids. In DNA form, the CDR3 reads TGCAGTGCTAGAGATGCAGGGGGCTCCCCCTACGAGCAGTACTTC. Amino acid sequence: CSARDAGGSPYEQYF.

The DNA of the CDR3 is TGCGCCAGCAGCTTGGAGCTGGCGGGGCGTACTGAAGCTTTCTTT. It encodes CASSLELAGRTEAFF. The V and J genes are TRBV5-1 and TRBJ1-1, with a tentative D call TRBD1 (5 bases). The V gene's germline CDR1 is SGHRS and CDR2 YFSETQ. V was trimmed by 0 bases and J by 5 bases, leaving 14 bases between them. The CDR3 is 15 amino acids. The whole variable domain, filled in from reference TRBV5-1 and TRBJ1-1, reads KAGVTQTPRYLIKTRGQQVTLSCSPISGHRSVSWYQQTPGQGLQFLFEYFSETQRNKGNFPGRFSGRQFSNSRSEMNVSTLELGDSALYLCASSLELAGRTEAFFGQGTRLTVV.

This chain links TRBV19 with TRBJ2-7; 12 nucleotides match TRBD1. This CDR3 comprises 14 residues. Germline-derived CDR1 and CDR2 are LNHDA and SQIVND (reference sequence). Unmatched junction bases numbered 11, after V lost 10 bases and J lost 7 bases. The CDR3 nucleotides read TGTGCCACTAAGGGGGGACAGGGGGCTGGAGAGCAGTACTTC. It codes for CATKGGQGAGEQYF.

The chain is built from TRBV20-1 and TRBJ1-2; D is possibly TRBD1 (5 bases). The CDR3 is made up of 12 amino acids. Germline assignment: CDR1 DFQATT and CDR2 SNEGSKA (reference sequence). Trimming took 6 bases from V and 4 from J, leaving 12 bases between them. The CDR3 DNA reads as TGCAGTGCCACCCTCGGGGGCTATGGCTACACCTTC. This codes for CSATLGGYGYTF.

The chain's CDR3 is CASSPTGTGEVFGQYF. CDR3 coding DNA: TGTGCCAGCAGCCCTACCGGGACAGGGGAGGTTTTCGGCCAGTACTTC. This chain uses TRBV7-9 with TRBJ2-5; 10 positions agree with TRBD1. This CDR3 has 16 residues. Germline V gives CDR1 SEHNR, CDR2 FQNEAQ (reference sequence). With 5 bases clipped from V and 10 bases from J, the junction kept 16 bases outside the gene matches.

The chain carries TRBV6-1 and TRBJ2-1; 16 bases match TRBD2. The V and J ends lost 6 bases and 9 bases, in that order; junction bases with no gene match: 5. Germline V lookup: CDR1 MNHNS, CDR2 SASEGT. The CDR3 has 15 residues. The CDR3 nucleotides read TGTGCCAGCAGGCCGGGACTAGCGGGAGGGGGTGAGCAGTTCTTC. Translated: CASRPGLAGGGEQFF.

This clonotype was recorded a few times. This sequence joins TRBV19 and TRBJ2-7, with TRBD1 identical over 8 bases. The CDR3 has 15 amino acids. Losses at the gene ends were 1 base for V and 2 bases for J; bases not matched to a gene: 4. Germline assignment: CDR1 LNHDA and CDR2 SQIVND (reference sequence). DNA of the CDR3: TGTGCCAGTAGTATAGGGGGACAGGAAACCTACGAGCAGTACTTC. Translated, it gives CASSIGGQETYEQYF.

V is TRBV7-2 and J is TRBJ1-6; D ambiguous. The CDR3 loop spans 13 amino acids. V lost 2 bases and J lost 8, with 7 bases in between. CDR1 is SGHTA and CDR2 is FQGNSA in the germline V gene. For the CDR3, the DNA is TGTGCCAGCAGCTTATCTTACGATTCACCCCTCCACTTT. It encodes CASSLSYDSPLHF.

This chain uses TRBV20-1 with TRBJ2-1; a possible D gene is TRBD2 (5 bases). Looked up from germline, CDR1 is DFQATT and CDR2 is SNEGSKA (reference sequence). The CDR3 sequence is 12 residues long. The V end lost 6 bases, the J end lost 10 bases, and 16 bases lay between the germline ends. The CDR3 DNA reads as TGCAGTGCCGCTAGAGGGCAAGGCGAGCAGTTCTTC. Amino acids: CSAARGQGEQFF.

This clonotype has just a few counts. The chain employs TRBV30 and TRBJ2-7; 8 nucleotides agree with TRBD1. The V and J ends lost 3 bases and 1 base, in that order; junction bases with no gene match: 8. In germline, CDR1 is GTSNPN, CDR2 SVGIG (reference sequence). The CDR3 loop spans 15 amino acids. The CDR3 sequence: CAWRVTGGFSYEQYF. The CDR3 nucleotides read TGTGCCTGGAGGGTCACAGGGGGTTTTTCCTACGAGCAGTACTTC.

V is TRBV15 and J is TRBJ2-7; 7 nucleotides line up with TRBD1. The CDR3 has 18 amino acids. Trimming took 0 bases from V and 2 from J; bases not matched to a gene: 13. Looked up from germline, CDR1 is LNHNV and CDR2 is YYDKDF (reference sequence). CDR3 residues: CATSRDQRFGDRTYEQYF. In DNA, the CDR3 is TGTGCCACCAGCAGAGACCAACGGTTTGGGGACAGAACCTACGAGCAGTACTTC.